This T cell receptor beta chain was observed in a study of human T cells and chemical hapten exposure. Findings of the study overall: Following DPC sensitization, TCRs present above 1 in 1000 frequency showed no change.

MiXCR, run by TCRdb on the RACE reads, gives a single entry per CDR3 protein. The data hold roughly 100,000 distinct CDR3 sequences, with roughly a third observed a single time. CDR1 MNHEY and CDR2 SVGEGT come from the germline V gene. The CDR3 covers 17 residues. Trimming stripped 0 bases from V and 3 bases from J, with 18 bases between. Time point reported: patch test 3, about 24 weeks after DPC sensitization. The treatment was: therapeutic diphenylcyclopropenone sensitization with weekly scalp DPC. Blood collection took place prior to placing each patch test. Total RNA came from unfractionated whole blood. With respect to this clonotype: Antigen specificity is unknown.

The rearrangement joins TRBV6-2 or TRBV6-3 to TRBJ2-7, with D possibly TRBD2 on 6 matching bases. The receptor's source is a man aged 40-50 years with alopecia areata. Some clones in this sample may be carry-over from other donors' samples. The starting material was whole blood, obtained in connection with sensitization to the hapten diphenylcyclopropenone (DPC). The CDR3 sequence: CASSYSLSERGIYEQYV. The CDR3 DNA reads TGTGCCAGCAGTTACTCGCTGAGCGAACGGGGGATCTACGAGCAGTACGTC.